One and the same sample provided the 22 T cell receptor beta chains below, sequenced in a study of post-analysis software for immune sequencing data. The TCR beta cDNA libraries contained unique molecular identifiers. TCRdb re-analysed the PCR reads in MiXCR, keeping a single row per CDR3 protein. The sample records some 500,000 distinct CDR3 sequences, approximately 46% being singletons. Findings of the study overall: Patients used several TRBV segments, including TRBV5-6, TRBV5-1 and TRBV20-1, more often than controls.

No antigens are known for them. Sequencing was done on a sample of blood. All receptors derive from a girl under 18 with multiple sclerosis.

This chain links TRBV29-1 with TRBJ2-1; tentative D call: TRBD1 (6 bases). The germline gives CDR1 SQVTM, CDR2 ANQGSEA. The CDR3 totals 14 residues. Trimming shortened V by 0 bases and J by 7 bases, and 13 bases separated the two germline ends. CDR3 region: CSVEDRGRGNEQFF. The DNA of the CDR3 is TGCAGCGTTGAAGACAGGGGTAGGGGGAATGAGCAGTTCTTC.

This clonotype was seen just once. V usage is TRBV28 and J usage is TRBJ2-5; the D gene is possibly TRBD2 (6 bases). The end of the DNA aligns better with TRBJ2-7, so the J call may be wrong. The CDR3 extends over 16 amino acids. Per the germline V gene, CDR1 is MDHEN and CDR2 is SYDVKM. The CDR3 loop is CASSLRSGLLYYEQYF. In DNA form, the CDR3 reads TGTGCCAGCAGTTTACGCTCGGGACTGCTATACTACGAGCAGTACTTC.

The chain joins TRBV20-1 to TRBJ2-1; TRBD2 matches at 15 bases. The V gene end was trimmed by 1 base and the J gene end by 4 bases; junction bases not matched to a gene: 8. Germline V CDR1 and CDR2: DFQATT, SNEGSKA (reference sequence). This CDR3 has 18 residues. CDR3 amino acids: CSARGAPGLAGGYNEQFF. The CDR3 DNA is TGCAGTGCTAGAGGGGCCCCAGGACTAGCGGGGGGGTACAATGAGCAGTTCTTC.

V is TRBV6-5 and J is TRBJ2-4; 8 nucleotides line up with TRBD2. The J call may be mistaken, given a closer DNA end match to TRBJ2-7. The CDR3 has 14 amino acids. Per germline, CDR1 MNHEY and CDR2 SVGAGI. The chain's CDR3 is CASSYSGSNYEQYF. The CDR3 DNA is TGTGCCAGCAGTTACAGCGGGAGCAACTACGAGCAGTACTTC.

This clonotype was seen only a few times. The V and J genes are TRBV20-1 and TRBJ2-7; 9 bases are a match to TRBD1. Germline CDR1 is DFQATT and CDR2 is SNEGSKA (reference sequence). This CDR3 region has 13 residues. V lost 5 bases, J lost 6 bases, and 8 bases stayed unmatched. The CDR3 spells CSAGDREDLEQYF. The CDR3 region has the DNA TGCAGTGCTGGGGACAGGGAGGATCTCGAGCAGTACTTC.

The CDR3 sequence is CASSLVGSGQFF. CDR3 in DNA: TGTGCCAGCAGCTTAGTTGGGTCCGGGCAGTTCTTC. The chain joins TRBV7-2 to TRBJ2-1; no definite D call. V was pared by 1 base and J by 12 bases, with 10 bases between. This CDR3 contains 12 residues. Germline-derived CDR1 and CDR2 are SGHTA and FQGNSA.

This clonotype was seen a handful of times. The V gene is TRBV20-1, the J gene TRBJ2-1; 9 bases align to TRBD2. The CDR3 is 14 amino acids. Germline V gene lookup returns CDR1 DFQATT and CDR2 SNEGSKA (reference sequence). J was trimmed by 10 bases and V by 6 bases; bases with no gene match: 13. This chain's CDR3 is CSAPGTSTGREQFF. The CDR3 DNA follows: TGCAGTGCGCCCGGGACTAGCACCGGAAGGGAGCAGTTCTTC.

The chain has TRBV29-1 and TRBJ2-6, with 8 bases aligning to TRBD1. V lost 5 bases and J lost 0; bases outside the gene matches: 9. This CDR3 comprises 17 residues. Germline-derived CDR1 and CDR2 are SQVTM and ANQGSEA. Written as DNA, the CDR3 is TGCAGCGTTCATGACAGGGGTCCTTTCTCTGGGGCCAACGTCCTGACTTTC. Translating it yields CSVHDRGPFSGANVLTF.

The CDR3 spells CASRGRQGPRVYGANVLTF. CDR3 sequence (DNA): TGTGCCAGCAGGGGGCGACAGGGCCCCAGGGTGTACGGGGCCAACGTCCTGACTTTC. This rearrangement joins TRBV12-3 or TRBV12-4 to TRBJ2-6; the match to TRBD1 covers 7 bases. The CDR3 extends over 19 amino acids. The ends lost 6 bases at V and 4 bases at J; junction bases unmatched: 18.

This clonotype was detected only a few times. This CDR3 reads CSASIARSSYEQYF. For the CDR3, the DNA is TGCAGTGCTAGCATAGCCCGGAGCTCCTACGAGCAGTACTTC. V is TRBV20-1 and J is TRBJ2-7; D not certain. V was cut by 3 bases and J by 0 bases, with 12 bases left in between. Germline assignment: CDR1 DFQATT and CDR2 SNEGSKA (reference sequence). The CDR3 spans 14 residues.

The CDR3 DNA sequence: TGTGCCAGCAGCCTGGACAGGAGTTACGGTCAGCCCCAGCATTTT. Translated, it gives CASSLDRSYGQPQHF. V is TRBV28 and J is TRBJ1-5, with 7 bases matching TRBD1. The CDR3 runs 15 residues. With 6 bases clipped from V and 6 bases from J, the junction kept 11 bases outside the gene matches. Looked up from germline, CDR1 is MDHEN and CDR2 is SYDVKM.

The V gene is TRBV20-1, the J gene TRBJ2-3; D perhaps matches TRBD1 (6 bases). CDR3 length: 13 residues. V lost 6 bases to trimming and J lost 5 bases, with 15 bases between them. Looked up from germline, CDR1 is DFQATT and CDR2 is SNEGSKA (reference sequence). The CDR3 DNA follows: TGCAGTGCCCTAACGATAGGGGGAGATACGCAGTATTTT. Encoded protein: CSALTIGGDTQYF.

This sequence joins TRBV7-6 and TRBJ1-5, with D maybe TRBD1 (6 bases). V gave up 2 bases and J gave up 5 bases, with 13 bases separating them. Germline V gives CDR1 SGHVS, CDR2 FNYEAQ. The CDR3 has 15 residues. In nucleotides, the CDR3 is TGTGCCAGCAGCTTATCACAGGGACGGCATCAGCCCCAGCATTTT. Translating it yields CASSLSQGRHQPQHF.

This chain uses TRBV5-1 with TRBJ2-3; 8 bases line up with TRBD2. CDR1 is SGHRS and CDR2 is YFSETQ in the germline V gene. The length of the CDR3 is 17 residues. V was clipped by 0 bases and J by 4 bases; unmatched bases: 10. The CDR3 nucleotides read TGCGCCAGCAGCTTGGAGGTGACGGGAGGGCGGGCAGATACGCAGTATTTT. Translation gives CASSLEVTGGRADTQYF.

The V gene is TRBV28, the J gene TRBJ2-7; 12 nucleotides line up with TRBD1. The germline V gene encodes CDR1 MDHEN and CDR2 SYDVKM. This CDR3 is 16 amino acids long. V was pared by 6 bases and J by 3 bases, with 9 bases of the junction left unmatched. The CDR3 DNA is TGTGCCAGCAGGGGGGGACAGGGGGCTTATATCTACGAGCAGTACTTC. It specifies CASRGGQGAYIYEQYF.

The rearrangement links TRBV28 to TRBJ2-1, with 11 bases aligning to TRBD2. Germline V gene data show CDR1 as MDHEN and CDR2 as SYDVKM. After removal of 6 bases from V and 3 bases from J, the junction contained 7 bases not matched to a gene. The CDR3 covers 16 residues. The CDR3 DNA sequence: TGTGCCAGCAGCTTACTAGCGGGAGCTCTCTACAATGAGCAGTTCTTC. Translation gives CASSLLAGALYNEQFF.

The chain combines TRBV7-6 with TRBJ2-3, with TRBD2 as a possible D gene (5 bases). V lost 4 bases to trimming and J lost 11 bases, with 13 bases between them. Germline CDR1 reads SGHVS; CDR2 reads FNYEAQ. The CDR3 totals 12 residues. The CDR3 nucleotides are TGTGCCAGCAGCTCCGCAGCCGGGATGCAGTATTTT. Its translation is CASSSAAGMQYF. The whole variable domain, remainder taken from reference TRBV7-6 and TRBJ2-3, is GAGVSQSPRYKVTKRGQDVALRCDPISGHVSLYWYRQALGQGPEFLTYFNYEAQQDKSGLPNDRFSAERPEGSISTLTIQRTEQRDSAMYRCASSSAAGMQYFGPGTRLTVL.

The chain has TRBV3-1 and TRBJ2-4, with TRBD2 identical over 9 bases. The CDR3 consists of 15 residues. V lost 1 base to trimming and J lost 11 bases; unmatched junction nucleotides: 9. From germline, CDR1 is LGHDT and CDR2 YNNKEL (reference sequence). The CDR3 DNA sequence: TGTGCCAGCAGCCAAGCGTTAGCGGGAGTTGGCCTTCAGTACTTC. Translated, it gives CASSQALAGVGLQYF.

The J gene is TRBJ2-7, the V gene TRBV5-1, with TRBD1 identical over 7 bases. Germline lookup yields CDR1 SGHRS and CDR2 YFSETQ. V was pared by 3 bases and J by 1 base, with 7 bases of the junction left unmatched. The CDR3 sequence is 15 residues long. The CDR3 is CASSSPGTASYEQYF. The CDR3 DNA follows: TGCGCCAGCAGCTCACCCGGGACAGCTTCCTACGAGCAGTACTTC. Based on the CDR3 plus reference TRBV5-1 and TRBJ2-7, the full variable domain is KAGVTQTPRYLIKTRGQQVTLSCSPISGHRSVSWYQQTPGQGLQFLFEYFSETQRNKGNFPGRFSGRQFSNSRSEMNVSTLELGDSALYLCASSSPGTASYEQYFGPGTRLTVT.

This chain joins TRBV20-1 and TRBJ2-3; tentatively, D is TRBD2 (7 bases). The ends were cut back, 0 bases at V and 2 bases at J, with 15 bases in the middle. Germline CDR1 reads DFQATT; CDR2 reads SNEGSKA (reference sequence). CDR3 length: 16 amino acids. Written as DNA, the CDR3 is TGCAGTGCTAGAGAATCGCGGGGGCTGGACACAGATACGCAGTATTTT. Amino acid sequence: CSARESRGLDTDTQYF.

This clonotype was picked up a small number of times. The CDR3 is CASSPWTGERRYTEAFF. In DNA form, the CDR3 reads TGTGCCAGCAGCCCCTGGACAGGGGAGCGACGTTACACTGAAGCTTTCTTT. The chain carries TRBV7-9 and TRBJ1-1; 9 nucleotides line up with TRBD1. CDR3 length: 17 residues. The ends lost 5 bases at V and 3 bases at J; junction bases unmatched: 13. Per the germline V gene, CDR1 is SEHNR and CDR2 is FQNEAQ (reference sequence).

In this sample, this clonotype turned up once. A junction boundary mismatches the germline segment, possibly from a read error. The chain links TRBV9 to TRBJ2-1, with 12 positions matching TRBD2. The CDR3 sequence is 18 residues long. Germline V gene data show CDR1 as SGDLS and CDR2 as YYNGEE. The CDR3 nucleotides read TGTGCCAGCAGCGAGAGGACTAGCGGGAACGGCGGGGGGGATGAGCGGTTCTTC. Translation gives CASSERTSGNGGGDERFF. The full variable domain, in which reference TRBV9 and TRBJ2-1 provide the parts outside the CDR3, is DSGVTQTPKHLITATGQRVTLRCSPRSGDLSVYWYQQSLDQGLQFLIQYYNGEERAKGNILERFSAQQFPDLHSELNLSSLELGDSALYFCASSERTSGNGGGDERFFGPGTRLTVL.